The subject of this entry is one T cell receptor beta chain. There is no known antigen for this receptor. No clone much larger than this one lies a single base away; base qualities are absent. This entry is derived from a study of radiotherapy plus CTLA-4 blockade in lung cancer (dated by TCRdb to the late 2010s). About the full investigation: Objective responses were observed in 18% of enrolled patients, and disease control was achieved in 31%. On the study overall, not on this receptor specifically: After treatment with radiotherapy and ipilimumab, TCR clones that came from tumors expanded in the peripheral blood. The strongest predictors of response were reported to be early dynamic shifts in blood T cell clones along with a rise in serum interferon-beta following radiation.

The study evaluated CTLA-4 blockade (ipilimumab) given together with focal radiation therapy in patients who had chemo-refractory metastatic non-small-cell lung cancer. Receptor libraries were prepared by the immunoSEQ multiplex PCR assay. TCRdb mirrors the immuneACCESS table, restricted to in-frame sequences. Some clones are absent from its copies; in checked studies, under half trace to an unresolved V gene, and the reason for the others is unknown. The sample table holds more than 25,000 clones, of which 79% were seen once. Over 15% of the sample is taken by the ten largest. Trimming costs V 3 bases and J 0 bases, and their ends lie 9 bases apart. The germline V gene encodes CDR1 KGHSH and CDR2 LQKENI. Including cysteine and phenylalanine, the CDR3 has 15 amino acids. Just CDR3 DNA is preserved here, 45 bases in frame from base 1.

Sequenced here: peripheral blood, sampled from a patient treated with radiotherapy plus ipilimumab. This chain is built from TRBV18 and TRBJ1-3, with the D gene too uncertain to name. The clonotype was recovered from a human donor with non-small cell lung cancer that progressed on radiotherapy plus ipilimumab. The CDR3 region: CASSPGETSGNTIYF. The nucleotide sequence reads as follows: TGTGCCAGCTCACCGGGCGAAACCTCTGGAAACACCATATATTTT.